The rows below give T cell receptor beta chains drawn from one sample of a study of T-cell reconstitution after alpha-beta-depleted transplantation in children. Via MiXCR, TCRdb re-called the PCR reads, giving one row per CDR3 protein. Of about 76,000 distinct CDR3 sequences in the sample, about 14% were seen once. This material consisted of PBMCs, mostly from graft donor cells, taken 180 days after TCRalphabeta/CD19-depleted stem cell transplant. Receptor source: a male patient aged 2 to 10 who had a stem cell transplant for acute lymphoblastic leukemia, so the T cells may come from the graft donor. The CDR3 runs from the conserved cysteine through the conserved F or W. The D gene is left open where the match is weak. The size entry is marked missing in some rows and otherwise reads once, few, many or a size class.

j_call d_call v_call clone_size cdr3_nt cdr3_aa
TRBJ2-2 NA TRBV7-8 NA TGTGCCACCATCCCCTCGGGGGGCGCCTCTCATACCTTGAACACCGGGGAGCTGTTTTTT CATIPSGGASHTLNTGELFF
TRBJ2-2 TRBD1 TRBV20-1 NA TGCAGTGCTAGAGATGTGACAGGGGGCACCGGGGAGCTGTTTTTT CSARDVTGGTGELFF
TRBJ2-7 NA TRBV20-1 NA TGCAGTGCCTCCCCGAGGTCAAAACTCTACGAGCAGTACTTC CSASPRSKLYEQYF
TRBJ2-5 NA TRBV5-1 few TGCGCCAGCAGCTCTTCCCCGGAAGAGACCCAGTACTTC CASSSSPEETQYF
TRBJ1-5 NA TRBV4-2 NA TGTGCCAGCAGCCAAGATGAGGGTGGAGGGCATCAGCCCCAGCATTTT CASSQDEGGGHQPQHF
TRBJ1-5 TRBD1 TRBV19 few TGTGCCATTAGGAGGGGACAGGGACACAGGGATCAGCCCCAGCATTTT CAIRRGQGHRDQPQHF
TRBJ2-1 TRBD2 TRBV20-1 NA TGCAGTGCTAGAGATTGGGGACTAGCGGGAGTGAGGGGGCACAATGAGCAGTTCTTC CSARDWGLAGVRGHNEQFF
TRBJ1-3 NA TRBV20-1 few TGCAGTGCTATGGCGGTGATCTCTGGAAACACCATATATTTT CSAMAVISGNTIYF
TRBJ2-2 NA TRBV5-5 once TGTGCCAGCAGTTCCCCCGTCAGGCCCACCGGGGAGCTGTTTTTT CASSSPVRPTGELFF
TRBJ2-2 TRBD1 TRBV9 few TGTGCCAGCAGCGGCGGGACAGGGGGCGGACATCCGAACACCGGGGAGCTGTTTTTT CASSGGTGGGHPNTGELFF
TRBJ1-1 TRBD1 TRBV6-5 few TGTGCCAGCAGTTCCTTAAGACAGGGCGCTGAAGCTTTCTTT CASSSLRQGAEAFF
TRBJ2-7 NA TRBV7-2 NA TGTGCCAGCAGCTTAGTGGCGGGAACCTACGAGCAGTACTTC CASSLVAGTYEQYF
TRBJ1-2 TRBD1 TRBV7-2 few TGTGCCAGCAGCACCCGGACAGGGGGCCGGTATGGCTACACCTTC CASSTRTGGRYGYTF
TRBJ2-7 TRBD1 TRBV14 few TGTGCCAGCAGCCAAGAGGGGACAGGGAGGGCCTACGAGCAGTACTTC CASSQEGTGRAYEQYF
TRBJ1-1 NA TRBV7-2 few TGTGCCAGCAGCTTAGAACCCCTTGACACTGAAGCTTTCTTT CASSLEPLDTEAFF
TRBJ1-2 NA TRBV20-1 few TGCAGTGCGGAGCCCGGAGCCCTCTATGGCTACACCTTC CSAEPGALYGYTF
TRBJ1-3 NA TRBV5-5 NA TGTGCCAGCAGCTTATGGGACACGAGCTCTGGAAACACCATATATTTT CASSLWDTSSGNTIYF
TRBJ1-4 TRBD1 TRBV5-1 NA TGCGCCAGCACCGGGACAGGGAGAGGCGCAACTAATGAAAAACTGTTTTTT CASTGTGRGATNEKLFF
TRBJ2-1 NA TRBV5-6 few TGTGCCAGCACCCATTCACTTAACAATGAGCAGTTCTTC CASTHSLNNEQFF
TRBJ2-1 TRBD2 TRBV10-2 NA TGCGCCAGCAGTGAGTCGGGACTAGCAGGGATCAATGAGCAGTTCTTC CASSESGLAGINEQFF
TRBJ2-7 TRBD2 TRBV6-1 few TGTGCCAGCAGTGAGCTAGCGGGGGGGCCATCCTACGAGCAGTACTTC CASSELAGGPSYEQYF